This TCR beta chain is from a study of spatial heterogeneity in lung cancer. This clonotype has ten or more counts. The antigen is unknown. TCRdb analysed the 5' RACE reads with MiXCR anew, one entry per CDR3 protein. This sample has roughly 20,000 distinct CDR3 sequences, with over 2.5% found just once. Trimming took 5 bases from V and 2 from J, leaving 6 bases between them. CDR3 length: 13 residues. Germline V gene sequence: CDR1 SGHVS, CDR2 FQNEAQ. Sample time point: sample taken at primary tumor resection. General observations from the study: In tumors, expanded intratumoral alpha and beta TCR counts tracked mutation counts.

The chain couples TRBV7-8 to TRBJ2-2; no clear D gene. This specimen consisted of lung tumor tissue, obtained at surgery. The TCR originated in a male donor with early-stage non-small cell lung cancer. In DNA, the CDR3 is TGTGCCAGCAGCCCCAAAAACACCGGGGAGCTGTTTTTT. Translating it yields CASSPKNTGELFF.